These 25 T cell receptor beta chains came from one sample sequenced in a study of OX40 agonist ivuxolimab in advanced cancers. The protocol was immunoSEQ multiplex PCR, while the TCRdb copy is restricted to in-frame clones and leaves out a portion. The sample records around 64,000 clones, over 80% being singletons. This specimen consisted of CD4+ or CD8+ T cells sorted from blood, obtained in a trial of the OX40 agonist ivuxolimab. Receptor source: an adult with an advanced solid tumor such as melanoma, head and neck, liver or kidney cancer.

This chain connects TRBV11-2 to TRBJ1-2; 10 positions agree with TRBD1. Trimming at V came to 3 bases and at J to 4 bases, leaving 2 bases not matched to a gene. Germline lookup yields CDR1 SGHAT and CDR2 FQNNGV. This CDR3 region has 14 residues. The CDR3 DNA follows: TGTGCCAGCAGCTTCGGACAGGGGGGCTATGGCTACACCTTC. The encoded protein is CASSFGQGGYGYTF.

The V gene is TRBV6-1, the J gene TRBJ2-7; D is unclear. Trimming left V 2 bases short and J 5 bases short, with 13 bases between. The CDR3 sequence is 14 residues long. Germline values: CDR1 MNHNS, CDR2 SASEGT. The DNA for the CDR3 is TGTGCCAGCAGTGAATTATCGGGCCGGCACGAGCAGTACTTC. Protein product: CASSELSGRHEQYF.

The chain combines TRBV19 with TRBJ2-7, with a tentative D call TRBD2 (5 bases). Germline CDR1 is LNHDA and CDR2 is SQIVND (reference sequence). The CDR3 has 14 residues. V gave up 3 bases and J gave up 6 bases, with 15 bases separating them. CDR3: CASSMEAPTGEQYF. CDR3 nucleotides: TGTGCCAGTAGTATGGAGGCCCCAACGGGCGAGCAGTACTTC. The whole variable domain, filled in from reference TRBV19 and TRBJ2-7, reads DGGITQSPKYLFRKEGQNVTLSCEQNLNHDAMYWYRQDPGQGLRLIYYSQIVNDFQKGDIAEGYSVSREKKESFPLTVTSAQKNPTAFYLCASSMEAPTGEQYFGPGTRLTVT.

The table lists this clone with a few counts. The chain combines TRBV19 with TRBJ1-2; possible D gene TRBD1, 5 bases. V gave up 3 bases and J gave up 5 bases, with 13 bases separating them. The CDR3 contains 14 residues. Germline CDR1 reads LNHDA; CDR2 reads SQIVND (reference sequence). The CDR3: CASSMDEGWYGYTF. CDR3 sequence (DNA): TGTGCCAGTAGTATGGACGAGGGGTGGTATGGCTACACCTTC.

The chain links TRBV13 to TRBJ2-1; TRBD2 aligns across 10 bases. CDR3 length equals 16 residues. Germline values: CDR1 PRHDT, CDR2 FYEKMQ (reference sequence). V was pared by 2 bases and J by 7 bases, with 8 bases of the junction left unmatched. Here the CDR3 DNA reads TGTGCCAGCAGCTTATCCTCGGGACTAGCGTGGAATGAGCAGTTCTTC. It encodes CASSLSSGLAWNEQFF.

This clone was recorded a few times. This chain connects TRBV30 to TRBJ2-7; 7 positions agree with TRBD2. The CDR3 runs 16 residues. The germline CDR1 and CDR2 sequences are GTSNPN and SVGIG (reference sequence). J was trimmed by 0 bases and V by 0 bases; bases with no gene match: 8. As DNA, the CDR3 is TGTGCCTGGAGTGTACAATGGCGGGAGCGCTCCTACGAGCAGTACTTC. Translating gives CAWSVQWRERSYEQYF.

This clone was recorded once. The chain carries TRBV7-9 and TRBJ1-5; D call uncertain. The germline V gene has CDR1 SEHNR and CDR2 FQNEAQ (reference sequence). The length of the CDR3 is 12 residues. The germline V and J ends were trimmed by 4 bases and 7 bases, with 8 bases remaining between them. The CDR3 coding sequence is TGTGCCAGCAGCTCTATGGACCAGCCCCAGCATTTT. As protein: CASSSMDQPQHF.

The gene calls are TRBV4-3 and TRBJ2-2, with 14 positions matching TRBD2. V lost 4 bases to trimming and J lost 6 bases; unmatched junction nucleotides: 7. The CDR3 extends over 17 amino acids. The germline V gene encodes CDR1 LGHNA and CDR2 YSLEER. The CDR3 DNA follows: TGCGCCAGCAGCCCGGGACTAGCGGGAGATGGAGCCGGGGAGCTGTTTTTT. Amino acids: CASSPGLAGDGAGELFF.

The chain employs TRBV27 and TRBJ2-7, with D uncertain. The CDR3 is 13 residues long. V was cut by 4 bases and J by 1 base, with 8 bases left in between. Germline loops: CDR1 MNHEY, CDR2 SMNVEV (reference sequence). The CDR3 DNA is TGTGCCAGCAGTTGGGGTAGGTCCTACGAGCAGTACTTC. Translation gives CASSWGRSYEQYF.

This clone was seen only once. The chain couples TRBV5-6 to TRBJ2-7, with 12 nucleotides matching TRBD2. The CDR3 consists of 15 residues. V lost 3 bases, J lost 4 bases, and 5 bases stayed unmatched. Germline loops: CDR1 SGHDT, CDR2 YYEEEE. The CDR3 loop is CASSSRTSGTYEQYF. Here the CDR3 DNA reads TGTGCCAGCAGCTCCCGGACTAGCGGGACGTACGAGCAGTACTTC. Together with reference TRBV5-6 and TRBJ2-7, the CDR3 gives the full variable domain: DAGVTQSPTHLIKTRGQQVTLRCSPKSGHDTVSWYQQALGQGPQFIFQYYEEEERQRGNFPDRFSGHQFPNYSSELNVNALLLGDSALYLCASSSRTSGTYEQYFGPGTRLTVT.

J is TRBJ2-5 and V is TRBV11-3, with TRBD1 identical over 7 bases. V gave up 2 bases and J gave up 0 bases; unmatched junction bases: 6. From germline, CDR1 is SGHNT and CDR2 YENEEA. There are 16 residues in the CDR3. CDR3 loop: CASSLRDRQYQETQYF. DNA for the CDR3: TGTGCCAGCAGCTTAAGGGACAGACAGTACCAAGAGACCCAGTACTTC.

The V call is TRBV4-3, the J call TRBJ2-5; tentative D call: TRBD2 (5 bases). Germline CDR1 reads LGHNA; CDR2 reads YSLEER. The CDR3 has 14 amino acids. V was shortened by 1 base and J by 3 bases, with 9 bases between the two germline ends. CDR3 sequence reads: CASSQGTGKETQYF. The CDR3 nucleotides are TGCGCCAGCAGCCAAGGGACTGGAAAAGAGACCCAGTACTTC.

CDR3 sequence (DNA): TGTGCCAGCAGCCAGGGCGGGGGGGCATGGTACCACGAGCAGTACTTC. Translation gives CASSQGGGAWYHEQYF. V and J are TRBV14 and TRBJ2-7; 9 positions agree with TRBD2. CDR1 is SGHDN and CDR2 is FVKESK in the germline V gene. The CDR3 consists of 16 residues. J lost 5 bases, V lost 3 bases, and 11 bases had no gene match.

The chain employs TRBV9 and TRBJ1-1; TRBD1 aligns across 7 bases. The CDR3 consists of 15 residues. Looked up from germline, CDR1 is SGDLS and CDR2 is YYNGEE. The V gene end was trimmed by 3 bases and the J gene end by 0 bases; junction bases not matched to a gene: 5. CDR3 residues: CASSGQQGMNTEAFF. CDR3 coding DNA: TGTGCCAGCAGCGGTCAACAGGGGATGAACACTGAAGCTTTCTTT.

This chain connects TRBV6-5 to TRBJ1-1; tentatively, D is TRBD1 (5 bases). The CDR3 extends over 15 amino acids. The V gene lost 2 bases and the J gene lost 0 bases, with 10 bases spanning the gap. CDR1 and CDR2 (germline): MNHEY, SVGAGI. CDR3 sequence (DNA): TGTGCCAGCAGTTACGGGGCGGGAGTGAACACTGAAGCTTTCTTT. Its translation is CASSYGAGVNTEAFF.

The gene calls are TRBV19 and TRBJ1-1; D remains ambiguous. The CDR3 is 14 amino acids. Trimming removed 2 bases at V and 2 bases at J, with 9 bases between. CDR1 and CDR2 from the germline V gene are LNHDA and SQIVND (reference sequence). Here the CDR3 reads CASSIRDYNTEAFF. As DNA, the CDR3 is TGTGCCAGTAGTATAAGAGACTATAACACTGAAGCTTTCTTT.

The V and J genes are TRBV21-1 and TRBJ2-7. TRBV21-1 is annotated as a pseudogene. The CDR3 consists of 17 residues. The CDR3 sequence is CASSKGGFWAISYEQYF. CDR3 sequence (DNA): TGTGCCAGCAGCAAAGGGGGTTTTTGGGCAATAAGCTACGAGCAGTACTTC.

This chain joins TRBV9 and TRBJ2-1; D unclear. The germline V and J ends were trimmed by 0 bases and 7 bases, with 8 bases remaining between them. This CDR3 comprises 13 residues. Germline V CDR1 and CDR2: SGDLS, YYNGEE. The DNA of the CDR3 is TGTGCCAGCAGCGTAGGTCCTTTAAATGAGCAGTTCTTC. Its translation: CASSVGPLNEQFF. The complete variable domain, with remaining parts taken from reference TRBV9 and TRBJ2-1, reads DSGVTQTPKHLITATGQRVTLRCSPRSGDLSVYWYQQSLDQGLQFLIQYYNGEERAKGNILERFSAQQFPDLHSELNLSSLELGDSALYFCASSVGPLNEQFFGPGTRLTVL.

This chain's CDR3 is CASSHSLAGSDTQYF. CDR3 coding DNA: TGTGCCAGCAGCCATTCCCTAGCGGGATCAGATACGCAGTATTTT. The V and J genes are TRBV4-2 and TRBJ2-3, with 9 nucleotides matching TRBD2. Germline-derived CDR1 and CDR2 are LGHNA and YNFKEQ. J gave up 4 bases and V 3 bases, and 5 bases lay outside the gene matches. CDR3 length equals 15 residues.

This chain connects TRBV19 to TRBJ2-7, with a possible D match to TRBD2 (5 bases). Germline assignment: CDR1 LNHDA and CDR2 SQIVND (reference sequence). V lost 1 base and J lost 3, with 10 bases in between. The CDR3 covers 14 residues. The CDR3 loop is CASSIGLGVYEQYF. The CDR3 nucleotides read TGTGCCAGTAGTATAGGCCTCGGGGTCTACGAGCAGTACTTC.

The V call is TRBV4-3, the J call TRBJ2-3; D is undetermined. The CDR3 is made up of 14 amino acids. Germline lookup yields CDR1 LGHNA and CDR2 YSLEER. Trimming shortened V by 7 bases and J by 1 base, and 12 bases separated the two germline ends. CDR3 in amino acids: CASTSAKGTDTQYF. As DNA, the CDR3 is TGCGCCAGCACCTCCGCAAAAGGCACAGATACGCAGTATTTT.

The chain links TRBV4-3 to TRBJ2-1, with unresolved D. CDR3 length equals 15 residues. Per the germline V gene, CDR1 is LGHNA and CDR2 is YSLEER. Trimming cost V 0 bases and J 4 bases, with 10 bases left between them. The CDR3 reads CASSQDWTVYNEQFF. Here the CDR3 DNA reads TGCGCCAGCAGCCAAGATTGGACGGTTTACAATGAGCAGTTCTTC.

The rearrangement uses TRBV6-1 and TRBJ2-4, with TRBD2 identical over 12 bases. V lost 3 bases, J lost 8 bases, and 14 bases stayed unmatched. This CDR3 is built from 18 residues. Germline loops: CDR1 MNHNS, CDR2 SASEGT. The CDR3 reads CASSEEGGLAGLDDIQYF. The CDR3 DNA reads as TGTGCCAGCAGTGAGGAGGGTGGACTAGCGGGATTGGATGACATTCAGTACTTC.

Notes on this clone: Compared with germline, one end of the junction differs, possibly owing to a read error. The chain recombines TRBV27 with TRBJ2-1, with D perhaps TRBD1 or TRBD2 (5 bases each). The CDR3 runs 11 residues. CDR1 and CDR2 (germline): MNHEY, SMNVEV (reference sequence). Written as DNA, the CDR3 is TGTGCCAGCAGTTCTGGACTCCTCAGGGTCTTC. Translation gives CASSSGLLRVF.

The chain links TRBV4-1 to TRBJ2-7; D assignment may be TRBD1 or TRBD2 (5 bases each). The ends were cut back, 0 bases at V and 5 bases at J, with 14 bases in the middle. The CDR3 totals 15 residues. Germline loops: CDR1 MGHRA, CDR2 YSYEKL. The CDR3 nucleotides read TGCGCCAGCAGCCAAGAGTGGGGGAGTAAAAACGAGCAGTACTTC. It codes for CASSQEWGSKNEQYF.